Listed here is a single T cell receptor beta chain. CDR1 is SGHAT and CDR2 is FQDESV in the germline V gene (reference sequence). The CDR3 loop spans 14 amino acids. Trimming left V 5 bases short and J 8 bases short, with 18 bases between. The sample belongs to a study of blood T cell repertoires in COVID-19. Original methodology: Quantification of nucleated cells was approximated via reference gene primer amplification. Produced via immunoSEQ multiplex PCR; TCRdb's table is partial and in-frame only. V, J and clone size derive from that table, while D and trimming were established from the DNA sequence. The data contain around 140,000 clones, 80% to 90% of them singletons.

This chain uses TRBV11-1 with TRBJ1-2; no reliable D call. The TCR was taken from a man aged 50 to 60 who had recovered from COVID-19. The sequencing sample was made of PBMCs or T cells enriched from blood (not recorded which). For the CDR3, the DNA is TGTGCCAGCAGCCCCCGCAGCCTTTCGGGGGGCTACACCTTC. Protein: CASSPRSLSGGYTF.